This entry lists 2 T cell receptor beta chains sequenced from one sample in a study of T-cell memory formation after mild COVID-19. TCRdb analysed the 5' RACE reads with MiXCR anew, one entry per CDR3 protein. The sample yields fewer than 450,000 distinct CDR3 sequences, approximately 21% seen once. The sequencing input was PBMCs or a T cell subset sorted from them (not recorded which). Every receptor here comes from an adult woman who had mild COVID-19 (a few samples of this study predate the infection). Cell type and time point are not known.

This chain joins TRBV5-1 and TRBJ1-2; D is perhaps TRBD1 (6 bases). The germline CDR1 and CDR2 sequences are SGHRS and YFSETQ. The V end lost 4 bases, the J end lost 4 bases, and 17 bases lay between the germline ends. This CDR3 has 15 amino acids. The CDR3 DNA reads as TGCGCCAGCAGCCCGGGTTGGCAGGGGACCTATGGCTACACCTTC. Protein: CASSPGWQGTYGYTF.

Remarks on this clonotype: The junction and the germline gene differ at one end; a read error may be behind it. The V call is TRBV3-1, the J call TRBJ1-1; D is unclear. The CDR3 has 14 amino acids. CDR1 and CDR2 (germline): LGHDT, YNNKEL (reference sequence). CDR3 nucleotide sequence: TGTGCCAGCAGCCAAGATAACCAGAACACTGCAGCTTTCTTT. It codes for CASSQDNQNTAAFF.